The clone carrying this T cell receptor (beta chain) was observed a handful of times. TCRdb called the RACE reads again in MiXCR, with one record for every CDR3 protein. The sample lists under 100,000 distinct CDR3 sequences; about 8% were seen once. These data belong to a study of human T cells and chemical hapten exposure. Time point defined: pre-sensitization, week 0. Treatment denoted: therapeutic diphenylcyclopropenone sensitization with weekly scalp DPC. This TCR derives from a man aged 35 to 55 with alopecia areata. Some clones in this sample may be carry-over from other donors' samples. The material sequenced was whole blood, taken in connection with sensitization to the hapten diphenylcyclopropenone (DPC).

For the CDR3, the DNA is TGCAGTGCTAGTAGGGGACAGCCCCAGCATTTT. Its protein is CSASRGQPQHF. The gene calls are TRBV20-1 and TRBJ1-5; D is possibly TRBD1 (5 bases). CDR1 is DFQATT and CDR2 is SNEGSKA in the germline V gene (reference sequence). The ends were cut back, 3 bases at V and 7 bases at J, with 7 bases in the middle. There are 11 residues in the CDR3.